This is a list of T cell receptor beta chains from one sample in a study of CD8+ T cells in alopecia areata. Assay: immunoSEQ multiplex PCR; the TCRdb copy retains only in-frame clones and omits some. The sample holds 100,000 to 120,000 clones; 58% are singletons and the top ten take approximately 23%. Specimen: NKG2D-low CD8+ T cells sorted from blood. The receptors were gathered from a human donor with alopecia areata. The CDR3 runs from the conserved cysteine through the conserved F or W. Fields, in order: J gene, clone size, D gene, V gene, CDR3 DNA, CDR3 protein. D genes are given only for firm matches. Some rows mark clone size as missing; the rest say once, few, many or name a class of expanded clone.

TRBJ2-5,NA,NA,TRBV6-5,TGTGCCAGCAGTTACTCGGGACACTACATAGAGACCCAGTACTTC,CASSYSGHYIETQYF
TRBJ2-7,NA,TRBD2,TRBV15,TGTGCCACCAGCAGAACCCAAGCGGGAGGGACTTACGAGCAGTACTTC,CATSRTQAGGTYEQYF
TRBJ2-5,NA,TRBD2,TRBV27,TGTGCCAGCAGTTTATTCCCTAGCGGGAAGGAAGAGACCCAGTACTTC,CASSLFPSGKEETQYF
TRBJ1-1,NA,TRBD1,TRBV4-1,TGCGCCAGCAGCCAGGCACAGGGGGGAAACACTGAAGCTTTCTTT,CASSQAQGGNTEAFF
TRBJ2-7,NA,NA,TRBV12-1,TGTGCCAGCAGCTTGGGTAGGGTCCCGGACTCCTACGAGCAGTACTTC,CASSLGRVPDSYEQYF
TRBJ2-3,NA,TRBD1,TRBV11-2,TGTGCCAGCAGCTTAACGGGACAGGGGTCTAGCACAGATACGCAGTATTTT,CASSLTGQGSSTDTQYF
TRBJ1-2,NA,NA,TRBV4-1,TGCGCCAGCAGCCAAGTAGGCAGACGATATGGCTACACCTTC,CASSQVGRRYGYTF
TRBJ2-2,NA,NA,TRBV27,TGTGCCAGCAGTTTACTTCCCGGGGAGCTGTTTTTT,CASSLLPGELFF
TRBJ2-1,NA,NA,TRBV4-1,TGCGCCAGCAGCCAAGGTAGCGACCCACGGGCCTACAATGAGCAGTTCTTC,CASSQGSDPRAYNEQFF
TRBJ2-1,few,TRBD1,TRBV28,TGTGCCAGCAGTGATAGGGGGCTATACAATGAGCAGTTCTTC,CASSDRGLYNEQFF
TRBJ2-1,few,TRBD2,TRBV4-1,TGCGCCAGCAGCCCCCGACTAGCGGGAAAGGACAATGAGCAGTTCTTC,CASSPRLAGKDNEQFF
TRBJ1-1,few,TRBD1,TRBV14,TGTGCCAGCATCGAACAGGGGGGCACTGAAGCTTTCTTT,CASIEQGGTEAFF
TRBJ2-5,NA,TRBD1,TRBV7-9,TGTGCCAGCAGCTCGACCGACAGGGGGATGGAAGAGACCCAGTACTTC,CASSSTDRGMEETQYF